This T cell receptor beta chain was profiled in a study of cytomegalovirus exposure and HLA in healthy donors. Across the study: Ancestry clustering placed 81% of 350 to 500 genotyped donors in the Caucasian-associated cluster. Study outcomes and limitations: Later work showed greater clonal expansion in HLA-associated TCR beta chains than in equally common others.

The PCR used 60 Vbeta and 13 Jbeta primers. Here immunoSEQ multiplex PCR was the method, and the copy in TCRdb shows in-frame clones only, minus some. There are 95,000 to 150,000 clones in the sample; 10% occur only once, and about 4.6% lies in the top ten. CDR1 SNHLY and CDR2 FYNNEI come from the germline V gene. The CDR3 consists of 14 residues. V lost 7 bases and J 2 bases, leaving 15 bases between the germline ends. Likely unrecorded immune exposures existed in these nominally healthy donors. A word on this clone: Its antigen remains unknown.

The receptor's source is a woman aged 18-30 years in good health and CMV-seropositive. The chain has TRBV2 and TRBJ2-7, with D unresolved. The sequenced sample was PBMCs. This CDR3 reads CASIIHPATYEQYF. For the CDR3, the DNA is TGTGCCAGCATCATCCACCCCGCTACCTACGAGCAGTACTTC.